The following is a T cell receptor beta chain sequence with its context. Study processing details: Quantification of nucleated cells was approximated via reference gene primer amplification. TCRdb's table, derived via immunoSEQ multiplex PCR, lists solely in-frame clones and lacks some. The V and J calls and clone size were taken over from that table, and D and trimming were inferred from the DNA. The sample includes around 250,000 clones, around 85% of them seen just once. These data belong to a study of blood T cell repertoires in COVID-19. Background on the study: Sites in the United States, Italy and Spain provided acute and convalescent COVID-19 samples. Nucleic acid was either cDNA or gDNA, and it came from T cells, B-cell-depleted T cells, or PBMCs.

Cohort allocation depended upon clinical history that participants reported. This receptor was identified in a woman between 45 and 60 years old with acute COVID-19. The sample consisted of PBMCs or T cells enriched from blood (not recorded which).

CDR3 residues: CSVEGQGNTIYF. DNA for the CDR3: TGCAGCGTTGAAGGGCAGGGAAACACCATATATTTT. V is TRBV29-1 and J is TRBJ1-3; D gene unclear. V was shortened by 1 base and J by 4 bases, with 5 bases between the two germline ends. The CDR3 has 12 residues. Per germline, CDR1 SQVTM and CDR2 ANQGSEA.